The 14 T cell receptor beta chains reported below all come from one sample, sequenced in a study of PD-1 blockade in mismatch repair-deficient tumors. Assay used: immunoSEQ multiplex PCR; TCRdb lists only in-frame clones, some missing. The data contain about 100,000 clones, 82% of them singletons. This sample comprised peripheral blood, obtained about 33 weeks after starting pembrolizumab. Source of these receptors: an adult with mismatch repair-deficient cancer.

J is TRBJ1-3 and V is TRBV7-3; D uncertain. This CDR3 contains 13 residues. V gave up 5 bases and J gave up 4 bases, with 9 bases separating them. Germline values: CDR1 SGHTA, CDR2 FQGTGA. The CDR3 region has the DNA TGTGCCAGCAGCCAAGGGTCGGGAAACACCATATATTTT. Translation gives CASSQGSGNTIYF.

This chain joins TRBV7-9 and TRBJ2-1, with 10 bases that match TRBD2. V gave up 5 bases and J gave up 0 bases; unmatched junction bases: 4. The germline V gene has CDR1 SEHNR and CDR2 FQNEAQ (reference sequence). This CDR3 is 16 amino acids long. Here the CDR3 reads CASSRRTSGSYNEQFF. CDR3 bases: TGTGCCAGCAGCAGAAGGACTAGCGGCTCCTACAATGAGCAGTTCTTC.

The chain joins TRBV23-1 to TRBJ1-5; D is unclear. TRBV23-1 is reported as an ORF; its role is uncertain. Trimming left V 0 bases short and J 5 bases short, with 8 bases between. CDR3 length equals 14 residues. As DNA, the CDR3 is TGCGCCAGCAGTCAATCAGAAGGAGATCAGCCCCAGCATTTT. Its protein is CASSQSEGDQPQHF.

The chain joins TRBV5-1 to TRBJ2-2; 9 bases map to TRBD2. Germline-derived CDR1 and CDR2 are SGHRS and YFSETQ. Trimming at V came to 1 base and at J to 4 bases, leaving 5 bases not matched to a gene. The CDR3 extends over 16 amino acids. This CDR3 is CASSLISGSGTGELFF. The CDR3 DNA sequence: TGCGCCAGCAGCTTGATTAGCGGGAGCGGCACCGGGGAGCTGTTTTTT.

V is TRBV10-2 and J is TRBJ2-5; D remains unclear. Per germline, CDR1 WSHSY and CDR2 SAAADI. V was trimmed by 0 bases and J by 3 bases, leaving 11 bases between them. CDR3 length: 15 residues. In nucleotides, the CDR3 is TGCGCCAGCAGTGAGTCCTACAGTATAGAAGAGACCCAGTACTTC. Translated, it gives CASSESYSIEETQYF.

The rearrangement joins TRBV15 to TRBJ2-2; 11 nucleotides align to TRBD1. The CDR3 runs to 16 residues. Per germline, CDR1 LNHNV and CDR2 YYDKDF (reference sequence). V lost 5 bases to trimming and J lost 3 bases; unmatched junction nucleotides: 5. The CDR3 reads CATSRRTGGYTGELFF. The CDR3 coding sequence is TGTGCCACCAGCCGAAGGACAGGGGGCTACACCGGGGAGCTGTTTTTT.

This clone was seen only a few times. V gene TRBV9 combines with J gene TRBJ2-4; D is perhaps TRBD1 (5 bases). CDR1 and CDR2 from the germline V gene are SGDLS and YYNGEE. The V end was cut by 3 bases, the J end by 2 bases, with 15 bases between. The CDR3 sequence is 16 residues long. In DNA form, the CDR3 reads TGTGCCAGCAGCGCCGACAGTAATCCAACCAAAAACATTCAGTACTTC. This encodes CASSADSNPTKNIQYF.

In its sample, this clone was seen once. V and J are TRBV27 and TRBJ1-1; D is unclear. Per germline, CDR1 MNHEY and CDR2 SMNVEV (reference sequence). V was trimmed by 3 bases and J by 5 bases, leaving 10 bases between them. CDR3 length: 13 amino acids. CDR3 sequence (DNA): TGTGCCAGCAGTTTCCTGGCGGGGACTGAAGCTTTCTTT. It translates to CASSFLAGTEAFF.

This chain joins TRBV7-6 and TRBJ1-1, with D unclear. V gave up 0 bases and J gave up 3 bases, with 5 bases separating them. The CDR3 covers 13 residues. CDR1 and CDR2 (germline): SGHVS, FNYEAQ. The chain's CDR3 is CASSLALDTEAFF. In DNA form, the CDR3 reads TGTGCCAGCAGCTTAGCGCTAGACACTGAAGCTTTCTTT.

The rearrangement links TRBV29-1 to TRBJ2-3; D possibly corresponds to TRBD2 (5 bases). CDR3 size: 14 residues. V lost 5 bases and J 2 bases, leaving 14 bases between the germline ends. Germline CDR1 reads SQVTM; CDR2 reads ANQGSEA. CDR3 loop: CSVPRTGFTDTQYF. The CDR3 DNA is TGCAGCGTTCCGCGGACTGGCTTCACAGATACGCAGTATTTT.

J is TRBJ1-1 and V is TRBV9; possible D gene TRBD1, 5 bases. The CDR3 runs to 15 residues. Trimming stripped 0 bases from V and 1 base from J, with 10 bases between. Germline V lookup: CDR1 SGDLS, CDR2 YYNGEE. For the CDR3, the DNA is TGTGCCAGCAGCGTAGAAGGGGCAGGGAACACTGAAGCTTTCTTT. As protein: CASSVEGAGNTEAFF.

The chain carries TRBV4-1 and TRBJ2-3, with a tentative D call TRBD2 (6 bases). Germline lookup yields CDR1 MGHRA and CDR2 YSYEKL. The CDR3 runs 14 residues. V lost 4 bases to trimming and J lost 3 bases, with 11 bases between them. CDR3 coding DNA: TGCGCCAGCAGCCCGAAGGAGGGGACAGATACGCAGTATTTT. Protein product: CASSPKEGTDTQYF.

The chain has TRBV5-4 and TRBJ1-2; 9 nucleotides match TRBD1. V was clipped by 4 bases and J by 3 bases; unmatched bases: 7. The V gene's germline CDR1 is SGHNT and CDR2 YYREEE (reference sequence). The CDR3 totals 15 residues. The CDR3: CASSGSQGADYGYTF. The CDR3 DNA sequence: TGTGCCAGCAGCGGTTCACAGGGGGCGGACTATGGCTACACCTTC. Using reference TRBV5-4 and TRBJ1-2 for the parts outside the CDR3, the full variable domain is ETGVTQSPTHLIKTRGQQVTLRCSSQSGHNTVSWYQQALGQGPQFIFQYYREEENGRGNFPPRFSGLQFPNYSSELNVNALELDDSALYLCASSGSQGADYGYTFGSGTRLTVV.

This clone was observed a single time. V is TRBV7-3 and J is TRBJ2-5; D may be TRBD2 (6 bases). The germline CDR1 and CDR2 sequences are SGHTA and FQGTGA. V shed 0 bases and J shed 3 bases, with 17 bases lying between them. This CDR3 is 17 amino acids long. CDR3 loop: CASSLTGGLGVEETQYF. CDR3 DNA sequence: TGTGCCAGCAGCTTAACTGGGGGACTTGGGGTGGAAGAGACCCAGTACTTC.